This T cell receptor beta chain was obtained from a study of somatic mutations in cytotoxic T cells in rheumatoid arthritis. This CDR3 has 16 amino acids. V lost 1 base to trimming and J lost 5 bases, with 17 bases between them. Looked up from germline, CDR1 is LGHNA and CDR2 is YNFKEQ. The assay was immunoSEQ multiplex PCR, and TCRdb's table has in-frame clones only and misses some. This table has 12,000 or so clones, about 80% appearing once. The clonotype was recovered from a man aged 50 to 59 in good health. This rearrangement joins TRBV4-2 to TRBJ2-5; D perhaps matches TRBD2 (5 bases). Sequences were obtained from CD8+ T cells sorted from blood. CDR3 amino acids: CASSQARVGSAETQYF. In DNA, the CDR3 is TGTGCCAGCAGCCAAGCCCGAGTTGGTAGCGCGGAGACCCAGTACTTC.